This TCR beta chain was identified during a study of blood T cell repertoires in COVID-19. The CDR3 length is 19 residues. Trimming removed 1 base from V and 1 base from J, with 20 bases in between. Germline CDR1 is MGHRA and CDR2 is YSYEKL. TCRdb's copy holds only in-frame clones and misses some; the assay was immunoSEQ multiplex PCR. The table lists about 290,000 clones, around 90% of them singletons. The sequenced sample consisted of PBMCs or T cells enriched from blood (not recorded which). The TCR sequence derives from a woman aged 40 to 49 who had recovered from COVID-19. The chain employs TRBV4-1 and TRBJ1-3; D is possibly TRBD1 (5 bases). The CDR3 loop is CASSQGVQGPKGSGNTIYF. The CDR3 region has the DNA TGCGCCAGCAGCCAAGGGGTCCAAGGCCCCAAGGGGTCTGGAAACACCATATATTTT.